A single sample gave rise to the 8 T cell receptor beta chains below, sequenced in a study of blood T cell repertoires in COVID-19. Clones were sequenced by immunoSEQ multiplex PCR, and TCRdb holds only the in-frame ones, with some missing. The sample carries roughly 250,000 clones, around 86% recorded once. Sequencing used peripheral blood. Receptors originate from an older woman with active or convalescent COVID-19.

This rearrangement joins TRBV7-9 to TRBJ1-2; D is unresolved. CDR3 length equals 12 residues. The V end lost 5 bases, the J end lost 6 bases, and 10 bases lay between the germline ends. Germline V gene lookup returns CDR1 SEHNR and CDR2 FQNEAQ (reference sequence). The CDR3 DNA is TGTGCCAGCAGCCTCGAAACAGATGGCTACACCTTC. As protein: CASSLETDGYTF.

This clone was counted a single time. This sample includes further DNA sequences coding for the same CDR3. The chain employs TRBV7-3 and TRBJ2-3; 7 bases fit TRBD2. V lost 1 base and J lost 0; bases outside the gene matches: 4. CDR3 length: 16 amino acids. Looked up from germline, CDR1 is SGHTA and CDR2 is FQGTGA. In nucleotides, the CDR3 is TGTGCCAGCAGCTTAAGGGGGGGTCCTAGCACAGATACGCAGTATTTT. Translated: CASSLRGGPSTDTQYF.

The chain combines TRBV5-1 with TRBJ2-1; 7 bases are shared with TRBD1. The CDR3 sequence is 14 residues long. CDR1 and CDR2 (germline): SGHRS, YFSETQ. Germline trimming cut 4 bases from V and 4 bases from J; bases unmatched to any gene: 5. The CDR3 DNA reads as TGCGCCAGCAGCGCCGGGACAGCTTACAATGAGCAGTTCTTC. Translated: CASSAGTAYNEQFF.

V is TRBV18 and J is TRBJ2-2; the D gene is possibly TRBD1 (5 bases). The V end was cut by 6 bases, the J end by 6 bases, with 17 bases between. Germline CDR1 is KGHSH and CDR2 is LQKENI. The CDR3 spans 15 residues. Written as DNA, the CDR3 is TGTGCCAGCTCCCTTGGACAAGCTAACGCCGGGGAGCTGTTTTTT. Amino acids: CASSLGQANAGELFF.

The V and J genes are TRBV5-1 and TRBJ2-1, with 15 bases identical to TRBD2. Germline V lookup: CDR1 SGHRS, CDR2 YFSETQ. The CDR3 covers 18 residues. V was clipped by 4 bases and J by 0 bases; unmatched bases: 5. The CDR3 loop is CASSPGTSGGHSYNEQFF. CDR3 in DNA: TGCGCCAGCAGCCCCGGGACTAGCGGGGGGCACTCCTACAATGAGCAGTTCTTC. Complete variable domain (other parts from reference TRBV5-1 and TRBJ2-1): KAGVTQTPRYLIKTRGQQVTLSCSPISGHRSVSWYQQTPGQGLQFLFEYFSETQRNKGNFPGRFSGRQFSNSRSEMNVSTLELGDSALYLCASSPGTSGGHSYNEQFFGPGTRLTVL.

In this sample, this clone turned up once. V and J are TRBV6-2 or TRBV6-3 and TRBJ1-6, with 8 bases aligning to TRBD1. The CDR3 spans 14 residues. V shed 5 bases and J 12 bases; nucleotides not matched to a gene: 9. Germline loops: CDR1 MNHEY, CDR2 SVGEGT. The CDR3 spells CASSTDRGRGPLHF. The DNA of the CDR3 is TGTGCCAGCAGTACCGACAGGGGCCGGGGACCCCTCCACTTT.

The chain employs TRBV5-8 and TRBJ1-5, with 7 bases aligning to TRBD1. Germline-derived CDR1 and CDR2 are SGHTS and YDEGEE. The CDR3 is made up of 15 amino acids. Trimming cost V 6 bases and J 3 bases; bases outside gene matches: 9. The CDR3 loop is CASTQTGTVNQPQHF. Written as DNA, the CDR3 is TGTGCCAGCACCCAGACCGGGACAGTCAATCAGCCCCAGCATTTT.

The chain is built from TRBV6-4 and TRBJ2-1; 8 nucleotides line up with TRBD1. Looked up from germline, CDR1 is MRHNA and CDR2 is SNTAGT. With 5 bases clipped from V and 9 bases from J, the junction kept 15 bases outside the gene matches. The CDR3 runs to 16 residues. The CDR3 sequence is CASSNDPGGVFSEQFF. Written as DNA, the CDR3 is TGTGCCAGCAGTAACGATCCAGGGGGCGTTTTTAGTGAGCAGTTCTTC.